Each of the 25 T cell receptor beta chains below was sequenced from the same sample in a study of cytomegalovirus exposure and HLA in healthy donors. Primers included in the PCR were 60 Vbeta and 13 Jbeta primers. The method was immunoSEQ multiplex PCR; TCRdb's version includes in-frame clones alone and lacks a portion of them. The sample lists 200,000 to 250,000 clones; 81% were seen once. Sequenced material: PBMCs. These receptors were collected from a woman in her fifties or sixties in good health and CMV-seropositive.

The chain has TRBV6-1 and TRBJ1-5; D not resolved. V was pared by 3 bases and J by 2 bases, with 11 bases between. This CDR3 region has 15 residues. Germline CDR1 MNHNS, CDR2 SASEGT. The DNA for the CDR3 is TGTGCCAGCAGTGATCGGGAACCTCGCAATCAGCCCCAGCATTTT. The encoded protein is CASSDREPRNQPQHF.

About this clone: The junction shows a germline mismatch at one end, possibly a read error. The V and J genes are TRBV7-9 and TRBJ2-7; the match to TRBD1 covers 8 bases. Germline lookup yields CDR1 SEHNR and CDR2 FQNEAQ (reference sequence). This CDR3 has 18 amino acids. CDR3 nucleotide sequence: TGTTCCAGCAGCGCCTGGACAGGGAAGGGAATTAGGTCCTACGAGCAGTACTTC. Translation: CSSSAWTGKGIRSYEQYF.

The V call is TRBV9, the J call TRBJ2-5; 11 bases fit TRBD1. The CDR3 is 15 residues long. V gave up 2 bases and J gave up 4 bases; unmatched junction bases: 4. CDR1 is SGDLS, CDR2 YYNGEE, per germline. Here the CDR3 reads CASSVSGTGGETQYF. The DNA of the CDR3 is TGTGCCAGCAGCGTCTCCGGGACAGGGGGAGAGACCCAGTACTTC.

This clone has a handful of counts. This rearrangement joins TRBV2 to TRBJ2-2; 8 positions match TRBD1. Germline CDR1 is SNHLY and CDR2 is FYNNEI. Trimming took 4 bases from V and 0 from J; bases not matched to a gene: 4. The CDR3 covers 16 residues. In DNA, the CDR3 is TGTGCCAGCAGTGCTGGACAGGGCCCGAACACCGGGGAGCTGTTTTTT. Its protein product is CASSAGQGPNTGELFF. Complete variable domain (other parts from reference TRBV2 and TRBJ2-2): EPEVTQTPSHQVTQMGQEVILRCVPISNHLYFYWYRQILGQKVEFLVSFYNNEISEKSEIFDDQFSVERPDGSNFTLKIRSTKLEDSAMYFCASSAGQGPNTGELFFGEGSRLTVL.

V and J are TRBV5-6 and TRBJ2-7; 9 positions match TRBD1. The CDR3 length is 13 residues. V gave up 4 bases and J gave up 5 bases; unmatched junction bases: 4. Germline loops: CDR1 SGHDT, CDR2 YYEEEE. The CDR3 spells CASSRDREDEQYF. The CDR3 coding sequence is TGTGCCAGCAGCCGGGACAGGGAAGACGAGCAGTACTTC.

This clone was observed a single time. CDR3 residues: CASSLSRTNTEAFF. CDR3 nucleotide sequence: TGTGCCAGCAGCTTGTCTAGAACGAACACTGAAGCTTTCTTT. The rearrangement links TRBV5-5 to TRBJ1-1; D is unresolved. V lost 1 base to trimming and J lost 1 base, with 8 bases between them. The CDR3 has 14 residues. Per the germline V gene, CDR1 is SGHKS and CDR2 is YYEKEE (reference sequence). Full variable domain (outside the CDR3, taken from reference TRBV5-5 and TRBJ1-1): DAGVTQSPTHLIKTRGQQVTLRCSPISGHKSVSWYQQVLGQGPQFIFQYYEKEERGRGNFPDRFSARQFPNYSSELNVNALLLGDSALYLCASSLSRTNTEAFFGQGTRLTVV.

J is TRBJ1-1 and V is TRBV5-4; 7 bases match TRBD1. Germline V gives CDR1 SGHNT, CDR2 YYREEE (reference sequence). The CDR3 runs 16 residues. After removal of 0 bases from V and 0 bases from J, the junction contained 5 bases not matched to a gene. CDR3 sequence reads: CASSLARGRLNTEAFF. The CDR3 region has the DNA TGTGCCAGCAGCTTGGCTAGGGGGCGCCTGAACACTGAAGCTTTCTTT.

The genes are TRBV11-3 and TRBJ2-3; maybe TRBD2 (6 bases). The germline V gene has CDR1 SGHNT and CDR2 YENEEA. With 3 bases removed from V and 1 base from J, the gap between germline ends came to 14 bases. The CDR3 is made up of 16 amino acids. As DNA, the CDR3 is TGTGCCAGCAGCTTGGGTGGAGGGAGAGGCACAGATACGCAGTATTTT. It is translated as CASSLGGGRGTDTQYF.

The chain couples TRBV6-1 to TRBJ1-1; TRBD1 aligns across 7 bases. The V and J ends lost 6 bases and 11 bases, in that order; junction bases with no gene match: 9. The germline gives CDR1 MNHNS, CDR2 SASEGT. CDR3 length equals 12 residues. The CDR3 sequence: CASRNRGDYAFF. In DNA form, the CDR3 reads TGTGCCAGCAGAAACAGGGGAGACTATGCTTTCTTT.

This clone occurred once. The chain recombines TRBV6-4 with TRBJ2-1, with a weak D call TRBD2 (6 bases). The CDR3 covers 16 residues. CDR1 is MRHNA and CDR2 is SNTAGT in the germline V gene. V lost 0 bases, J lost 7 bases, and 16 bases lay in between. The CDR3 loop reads CASSDSGLARRNEQFF. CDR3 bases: TGTGCCAGCAGTGACTCAGGTCTAGCGAGGCGGAATGAGCAGTTCTTC.

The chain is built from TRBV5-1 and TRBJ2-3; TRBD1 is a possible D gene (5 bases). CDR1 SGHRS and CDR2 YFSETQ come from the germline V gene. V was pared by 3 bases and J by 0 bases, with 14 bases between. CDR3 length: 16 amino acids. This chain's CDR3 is CASSSDRGTSTDTQYF. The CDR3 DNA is TGCGCCAGCAGCTCCGATAGGGGTACTAGCACAGATACGCAGTATTTT.

CDR3 sequence: CASSLDLASGRYEQYF. The CDR3 DNA sequence: TGTGCCAGCAGCTTAGATCTGGCTAGCGGGAGGTACGAGCAGTACTTC. J is TRBJ2-7 and V is TRBV11-2; TRBD2 agrees at 11 bases. The CDR3 runs 16 residues. Germline loops: CDR1 SGHAT, CDR2 FQNNGV. V lost 0 bases to trimming and J lost 4 bases; unmatched junction nucleotides: 5.

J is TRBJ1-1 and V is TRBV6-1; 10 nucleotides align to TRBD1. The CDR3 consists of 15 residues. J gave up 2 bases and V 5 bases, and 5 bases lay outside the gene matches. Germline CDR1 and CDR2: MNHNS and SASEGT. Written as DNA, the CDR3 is TGTGCCAGCAGTCCCACGACAGGGGGCAACACTGAAGCTTTCTTT. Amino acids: CASSPTTGGNTEAFF.

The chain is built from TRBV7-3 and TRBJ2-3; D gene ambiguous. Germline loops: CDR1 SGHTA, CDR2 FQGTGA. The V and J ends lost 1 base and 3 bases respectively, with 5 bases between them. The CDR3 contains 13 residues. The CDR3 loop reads CASSLMLTDTQYF. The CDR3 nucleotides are TGTGCCAGCAGCTTAATGCTAACAGATACGCAGTATTTT.

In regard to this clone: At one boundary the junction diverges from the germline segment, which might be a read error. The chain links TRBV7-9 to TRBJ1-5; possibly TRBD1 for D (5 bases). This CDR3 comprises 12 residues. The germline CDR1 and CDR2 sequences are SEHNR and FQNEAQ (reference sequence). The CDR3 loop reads CSSSLGGQPQHF. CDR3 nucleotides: TGTTCCAGCAGCTTGGGGGGTCAGCCCCAGCATTTT.

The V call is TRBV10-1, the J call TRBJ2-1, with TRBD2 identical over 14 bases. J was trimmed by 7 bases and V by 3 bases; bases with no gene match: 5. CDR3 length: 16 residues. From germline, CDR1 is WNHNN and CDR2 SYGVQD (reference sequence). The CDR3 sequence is CASSDLGTSGRNEQFF. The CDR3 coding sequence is TGCGCCAGCAGTGATCTCGGGACTAGCGGGAGAAATGAGCAGTTCTTC.

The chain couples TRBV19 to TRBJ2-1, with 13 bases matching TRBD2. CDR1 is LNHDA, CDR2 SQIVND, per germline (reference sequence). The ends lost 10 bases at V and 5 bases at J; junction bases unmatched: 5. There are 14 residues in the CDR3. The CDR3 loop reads CATQGLAGNNEQFF. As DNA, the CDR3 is TGTGCCACGCAGGGACTAGCGGGGAACAATGAGCAGTTCTTC.

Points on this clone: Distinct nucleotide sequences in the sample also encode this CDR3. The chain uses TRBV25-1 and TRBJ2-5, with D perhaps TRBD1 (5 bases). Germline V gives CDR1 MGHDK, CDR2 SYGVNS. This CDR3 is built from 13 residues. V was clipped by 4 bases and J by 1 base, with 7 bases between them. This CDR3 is CASSVRGQETQYF. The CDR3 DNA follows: TGTGCCAGCAGTGTAAGGGGCCAAGAGACCCAGTACTTC.

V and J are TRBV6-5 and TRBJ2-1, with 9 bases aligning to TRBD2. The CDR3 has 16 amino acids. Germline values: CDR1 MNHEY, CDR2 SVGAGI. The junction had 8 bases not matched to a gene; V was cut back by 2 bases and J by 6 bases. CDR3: CASSYPIGGRVNEQFF. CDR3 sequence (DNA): TGTGCCAGCAGTTACCCTATAGGCGGGAGGGTCAATGAGCAGTTCTTC.

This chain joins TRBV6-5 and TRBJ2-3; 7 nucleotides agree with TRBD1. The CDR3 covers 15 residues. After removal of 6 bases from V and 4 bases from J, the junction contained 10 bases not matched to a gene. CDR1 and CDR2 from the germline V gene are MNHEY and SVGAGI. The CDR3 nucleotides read TGTGCCAGCAGGACCCACTCAGGGGGAGCAGATACGCAGTATTTT. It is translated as CASRTHSGGADTQYF.

In nucleotides, the CDR3 is TGTGCCAGCAGCTTAAGTAGTTACGAGCAGTACTTC. The encoded protein is CASSLSSYEQYF. V and J are TRBV11-1 and TRBJ2-7; D gene ambiguous. The V end lost 2 bases, the J end lost 4 bases, and 6 bases lay between the germline ends. The germline CDR1 and CDR2 sequences are SGHAT and FQDESV (reference sequence). The CDR3 contains 12 residues.

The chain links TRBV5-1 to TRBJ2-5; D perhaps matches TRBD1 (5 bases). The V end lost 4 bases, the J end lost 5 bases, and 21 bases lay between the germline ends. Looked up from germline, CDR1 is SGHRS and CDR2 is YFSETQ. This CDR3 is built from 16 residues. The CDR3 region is CASSPGSQGFGETQYF. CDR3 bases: TGCGCCAGCAGCCCCGGGTCTCAGGGTTTTGGGGAGACCCAGTACTTC.

CDR3 protein: CASSFDRSYGYTF. The CDR3, as DNA: TGTGCCAGCAGTTTTGACAGGAGCTATGGCTACACCTTC. J is TRBJ1-2 and V is TRBV6-1; tentatively, D is TRBD1 (6 bases). Germline lookup yields CDR1 MNHNS and CDR2 SASEGT. Trimming removed 5 bases from V and 4 bases from J, with 11 bases in between. The CDR3 sequence is 13 residues long.

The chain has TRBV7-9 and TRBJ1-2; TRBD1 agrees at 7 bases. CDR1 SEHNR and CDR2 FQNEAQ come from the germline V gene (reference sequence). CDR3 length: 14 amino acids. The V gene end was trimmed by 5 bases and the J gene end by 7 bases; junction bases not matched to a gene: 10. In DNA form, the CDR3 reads TGTGCCAGCAGCCCCCTGACAGGGAACGGTGGCTACACCTTC. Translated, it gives CASSPLTGNGGYTF. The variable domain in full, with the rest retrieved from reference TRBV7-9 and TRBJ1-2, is DTGVSQNPRHKITKRGQNVTFRCDPISEHNRLYWYRQTLGQGPEFLTYFQNEAQLEKSRLLSDRFSAERPKGSFSTLEIQRTEQGDSAMYLCASSPLTGNGGYTFGSGTRLTVV.

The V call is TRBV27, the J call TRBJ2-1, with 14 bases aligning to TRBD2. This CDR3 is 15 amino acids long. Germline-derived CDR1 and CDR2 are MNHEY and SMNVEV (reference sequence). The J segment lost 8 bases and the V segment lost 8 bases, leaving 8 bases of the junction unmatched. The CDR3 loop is CASRKGTSGRDEQFF. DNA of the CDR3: TGTGCCAGCCGGAAGGGGACTAGCGGGAGAGATGAGCAGTTCTTC.